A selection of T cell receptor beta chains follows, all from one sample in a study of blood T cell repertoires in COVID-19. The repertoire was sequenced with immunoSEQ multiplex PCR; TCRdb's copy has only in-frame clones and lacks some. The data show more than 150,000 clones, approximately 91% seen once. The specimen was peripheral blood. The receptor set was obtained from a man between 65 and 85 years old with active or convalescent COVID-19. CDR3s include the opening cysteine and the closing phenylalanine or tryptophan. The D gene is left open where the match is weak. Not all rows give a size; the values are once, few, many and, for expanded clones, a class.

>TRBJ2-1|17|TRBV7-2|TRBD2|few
CASSLLSAGASYNEQFF
TGTGCCAGCAGCTTATTATCGGCGGGAGCTTCCTACAATGAGCAGTTCTTC
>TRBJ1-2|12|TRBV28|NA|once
CASSPPGYGYTF
TGTGCCAGCAGTCCCCCAGGCTATGGCTACACCTTC
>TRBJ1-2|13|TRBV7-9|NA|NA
CASTLEVDYGYTF
TGTGCCAGCACCCTTGAGGTGGACTATGGCTACACCTTC
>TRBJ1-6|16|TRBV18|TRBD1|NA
CASSPAGTGNRSPLHF
TGTGCCAGCTCACCAGCCGGGACAGGGAATCGTTCACCCCTCCACTTT
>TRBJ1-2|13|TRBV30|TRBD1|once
CAWTDRANYGYTF
TGTGCCTGGACCGACAGGGCGAACTATGGCTACACCTTC
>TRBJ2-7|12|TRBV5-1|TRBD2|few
CASRSVAGGWYF
TGCGCCAGCAGGAGCGTAGCGGGAGGGTGGTACTTC
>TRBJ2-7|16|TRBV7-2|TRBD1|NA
CASSLSPGTGNDEQYF
TGTGCCAGCAGCCTAAGTCCCGGGACAGGGAATGACGAGCAGTACTTC
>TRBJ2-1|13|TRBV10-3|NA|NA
CAISTLSWAEQFF
TGTGCCATCAGCACACTCTCCTGGGCTGAGCAGTTCTTC
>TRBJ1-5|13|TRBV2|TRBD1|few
CASSLRGMQPQHF
TGTGCCAGCAGCCTCAGGGGGATGCAGCCCCAGCATTTT
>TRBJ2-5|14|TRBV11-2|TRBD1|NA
CASSLGGQQETQYF
TGTGCCAGCAGCTTAGGGGGACAGCAAGAGACCCAGTACTTC
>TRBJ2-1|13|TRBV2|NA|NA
CASKSGGANEQFF
TGTGCCAGCAAAAGTGGGGGGGCGAATGAGCAGTTCTTC
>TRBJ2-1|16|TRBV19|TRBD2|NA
CASREIAGGPGNEQFF
TGTGCCAGTAGGGAAATAGCGGGAGGGCCAGGGAATGAGCAGTTCTTC
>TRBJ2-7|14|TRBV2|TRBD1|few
CASSGAGGMYEQYF
TGTGCCAGCAGTGGGGCAGGGGGTATGTACGAGCAGTACTTC
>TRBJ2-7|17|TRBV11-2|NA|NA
CASSLERFGVSPYEQYF
TGTGCCAGCAGCTTAGAAAGGTTCGGGGTCAGCCCCTACGAGCAGTACTTC
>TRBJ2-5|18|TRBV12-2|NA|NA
CASRLAQSSGREQETQYF
TGTGCAAGTCGCTTAGCGCAATCCAGCGGGAGGGAACAAGAGACCCAGTACTTC
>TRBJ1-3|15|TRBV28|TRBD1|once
CASSRDRLSGNTIYF
TGTGCCAGCAGCCGGGACAGACTCTCTGGAAACACCATATATTTT
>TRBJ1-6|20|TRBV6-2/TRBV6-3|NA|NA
CASSPDPTGHRGYGNSPLHF
TGTGCCAGCAGTCCAGACCCGACGGGACATAGAGGTTATGGTAATTCACCCCTCCACTTT
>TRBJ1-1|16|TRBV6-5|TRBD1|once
CASSYRSTGGNTEAFF
TGTGCCAGCAGTTATCGGTCAACAGGGGGGAACACTGAAGCTTTCTTT
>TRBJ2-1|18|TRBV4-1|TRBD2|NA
CASSQTTSGGLSYNEQFF
TGCGCCAGCAGCCAAACAACTAGCGGGGGTCTCTCCTACAATGAGCAGTTCTTC
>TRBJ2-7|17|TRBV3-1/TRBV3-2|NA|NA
CASSPGDQGNCSYEQYF
TGTGCCAGCAGCCCAGGGGACCAGGGCAATTGCTCCTACGAGCAGTACTTC
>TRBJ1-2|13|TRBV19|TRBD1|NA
CASSMGQGYGYTF
TGTGCCAGTAGTATGGGACAGGGTTATGGCTACACCTTC
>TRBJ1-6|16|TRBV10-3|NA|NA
CAISVGSPSAGSPLHF
TGTGCCATCAGTGTGGGCAGCCCTTCGGCGGGTTCACCCCTCCACTTT
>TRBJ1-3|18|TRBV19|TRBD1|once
CASSRGGMGQSSGNTIYF
TGTGCCAGTAGTAGAGGTGGTATGGGACAGTCATCTGGAAACACCATATATTTT
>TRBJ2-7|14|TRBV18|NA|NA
CASSPETGSYEQYF
TGTGCCAGCTCACCAGAGACAGGCTCCTACGAGCAGTACTTC
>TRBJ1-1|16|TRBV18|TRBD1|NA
CASSPRITGGDTEAFF
TGTGCCAGCTCACCCCGAATTACAGGGGGAGACACTGAAGCTTTCTTT
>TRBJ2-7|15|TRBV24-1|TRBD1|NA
CATSGGDRRYYEQYF
TGTGCCACCAGTGGTGGGGACAGGAGGTACTACGAGCAGTACTTC
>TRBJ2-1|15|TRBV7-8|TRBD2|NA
CASSSGLAGYNEQFF
TGTGCCAGCAGCTCGGGACTAGCGGGGTACAATGAGCAGTTCTTC
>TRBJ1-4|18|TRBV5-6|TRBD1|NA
CASSLELATGGADEKLFF
TGTGCCAGCAGCTTGGAGCTGGCCACAGGGGGCGCGGATGAAAAACTGTTTTTT
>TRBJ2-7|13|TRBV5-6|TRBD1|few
CASSPGTAYEQYF
TGTGCCAGCAGTCCCGGGACAGCCTACGAGCAGTACTTC
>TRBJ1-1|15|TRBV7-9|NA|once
CASSATGGTNTEAFF
TGTGCCAGCAGCGCGACGGGAGGGACGAACACTGAAGCTTTCTTT
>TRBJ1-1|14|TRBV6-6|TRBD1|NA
CASIIVGGQGEAFF
TGTGCCAGCATAATCGTCGGGGGACAGGGAGAAGCTTTCTTT
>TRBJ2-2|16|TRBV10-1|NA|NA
CASSERQGMATGELFF
TGCGCCAGCAGTGAGAGGCAGGGTATGGCCACCGGGGAGCTGTTTTTT
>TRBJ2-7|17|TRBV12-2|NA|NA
CASRPTGRIGICYEQYF
TGTGCAAGTCGCCCCACAGGACGGATAGGGATCTGCTACGAGCAGTACTTC
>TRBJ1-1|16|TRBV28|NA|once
CASSFTAGQGNTEAFF
TGTGCCAGCAGTTTTACGGCAGGGCAGGGGAACACTGAAGCTTTCTTT
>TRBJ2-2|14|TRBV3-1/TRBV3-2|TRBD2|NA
CASSQRGGPGELFF
TGTGCCAGCAGCCAGCGGGGGGGGCCCGGGGAGCTGTTTTTT
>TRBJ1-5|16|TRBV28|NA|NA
CASRSRTAMGNQPQHF
TGTGCCAGCAGATCTAGGACAGCGATGGGCAATCAGCCCCAGCATTTT
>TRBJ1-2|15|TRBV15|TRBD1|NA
CATSKTGVWDYGYTF
TGTGCCACCAGCAAGACAGGGGTTTGGGACTATGGCTACACCTTC
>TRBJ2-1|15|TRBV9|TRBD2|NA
CASSVVSGTYNEQFF
TGTGCCAGCAGCGTAGTGAGCGGGACCTACAATGAGCAGTTCTTC
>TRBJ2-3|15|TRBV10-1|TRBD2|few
CASSRSGGLTDTQYF
TGCGCCAGCAGTCGTAGCGGGGGACTCACAGATACGCAGTATTTT
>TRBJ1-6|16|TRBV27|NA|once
CASKGQGHPNNSPLHF
TGTGCCAGCAAGGGGCAGGGACACCCAAATAATTCACCCCTCCACTTT
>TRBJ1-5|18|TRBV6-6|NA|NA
CASSHGTLNGQSNQPQHF
TGTGCCAGCAGTCACGGGACACTGAACGGGCAGAGCAATCAGCCCCAGCATTTT
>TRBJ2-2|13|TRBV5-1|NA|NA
CASSFYADGELFF
TGCGCCAGCAGCTTCTACGCCGATGGGGAGCTGTTTTTT
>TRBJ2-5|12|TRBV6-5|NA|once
CASRNAVGTQYF
TGTGCCAGCCGAAATGCGGTCGGGACCCAGTACTTC
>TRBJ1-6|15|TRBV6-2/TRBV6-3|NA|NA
CASSLGQTHNSPLHF
TGTGCCAGCAGCCTCGGACAGACCCATAATTCACCCCTCCACTTT
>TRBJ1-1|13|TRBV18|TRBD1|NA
CASSPGTGGAAFF
TGTGCCAGCTCACCCGGGACAGGGGGCGCAGCTTTCTTT
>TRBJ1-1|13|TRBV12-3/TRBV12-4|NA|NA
CASRHREGTEAFF
TGTGCCAGCAGACACAGGGAGGGCACTGAAGCTTTCTTT
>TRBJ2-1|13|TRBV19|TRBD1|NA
CATRQGAYNEQFF
TGTGCCACCAGACAGGGGGCCTACAATGAGCAGTTCTTC
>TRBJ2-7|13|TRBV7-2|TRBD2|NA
CASRAGTSGEQYF
TGTGCCAGCAGAGCCGGGACTAGCGGTGAGCAGTACTTC
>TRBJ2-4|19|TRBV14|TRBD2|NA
CASSQGLVSSNLAKNIQYF
TGTGCCAGCAGCCAGGGACTAGTCAGTTCCAATCTAGCCAAAAACATTCAGTACTTC
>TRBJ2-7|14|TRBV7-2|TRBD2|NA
CASSLVGGASGSDF
TGTGCCAGCAGCTTAGTCGGGGGGGCTAGCGGTTCAGATTTC
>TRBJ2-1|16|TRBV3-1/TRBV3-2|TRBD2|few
CASSRPSGSDYNEQFF
TGTGCCAGCAGCCGCCCGAGCGGGAGTGACTACAATGAGCAGTTCTTC
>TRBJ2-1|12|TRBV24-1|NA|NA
CATSGGGVEQFF
TGTGCCACCAGTGGAGGTGGAGTTGAGCAGTTCTTC
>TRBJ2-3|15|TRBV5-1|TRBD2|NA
CASSLGGRDSDTQYF
TGCGCCAGCAGCTTAGGAGGGAGGGATTCAGATACGCAGTATTTT